In this sample, the clone carrying this TCR beta chain turned up a few times. Each sample yielded at least 7 million isolated PBMCs. The ends were cut back, 4 bases at V and 3 bases at J, with 6 bases in the middle. This CDR3 is 12 amino acids long. CDR1 is MNHEY, CDR2 SVGEGT, per germline. This specimen belongs to a study of blood T cells in healthy people across ages. As for the study in general: Through template switching, about one barcoded beta molecule was captured per two T cells, as measured in model experiments.

PCR was performed a second time for about 6 to 11 cycles using a sample-barcoded 5' primer and a J-beta primer mix. Each sample provided no less than 2.5 million CDR3-containing paired-end reads. MiXCR, run by TCRdb on the 5' RACE reads, gives a single entry per CDR3 protein. The repertoire holds roughly 800,000 distinct CDR3 sequences, roughly 64% seen once, with about 20% in the top ten. V and J are TRBV6-2 or TRBV6-3 and TRBJ1-2; D might be TRBD1 (6 bases). The sequenced sample was blood. This clonotype originated in a man aged 25-40 years in good health. CDR3 sequence reads: CASSWTDYGYTF. In DNA form, the CDR3 reads TGTGCCAGCAGTTGGACAGACTATGGCTACACCTTC.